The present entry profiles one TCR beta chain with its context. This specimen comes from a study of control samples from healthy donors and cancer patients. This CDR3 spans 15 amino acids. V was pared by 5 bases and J by 2 bases, with 6 bases of the junction left unmatched. Germline loops: CDR1 SEHNR, CDR2 FQNEAQ (reference sequence). Profiled with immunoSEQ multiplex PCR; TCRdb holds only in-frame clones, not every one. Among about 89,000 clones listed, approximately 89% were seen once. The V call is TRBV7-9, the J call TRBJ2-7; 10 nucleotides agree with TRBD1. This TCR derives from a man aged 25 to 40 in good health. The sequencing input was blood. CDR3 in amino acids: CASSKGQGPTYEQYV. The CDR3 bases are TGTGCCAGCAGCAAGGGACAGGGGCCGACCTACGAGCAGTACGTC.